The clone carrying this TCR beta chain was seen at least ten times. In TCRdb, the 5' RACE reads were re-called with MiXCR into one record per CDR3 protein. The sample lists more than 95,000 distinct CDR3 sequences; about 10% were seen once. This specimen comes from a study of neurological immune-mediated disorders. This CDR3 has 14 amino acids. Trimming stripped 2 bases from V and 1 base from J, with 9 bases between. The V gene's germline CDR1 is MNHEY and CDR2 SMNVEV (reference sequence). Time point indicated: longitudinal time-point 3. The specimen sequenced was PBMCs. This chain uses TRBV27 with TRBJ2-7, with D possibly being TRBD1 (6 bases). The clonotype was recovered from a female donor with HTLV-1-associated myelopathy (HAM/TSP). Here the CDR3 DNA reads TGTGCCAGCAGTTTAGGCAGGGGTTCCTACGAGCAGTACTTC. Amino acids: CASSLGRGSYEQYF.